This T cell receptor (beta chain) was recorded in a study of STAT5B mutations in CD4+ large granular lymphocyte leukemia. Study summary: Healthy donors showed HLA-associated enrichment of the CDR3 'QG' motif.

Here immunoSEQ multiplex PCR was the method, and the copy in TCRdb shows in-frame clones only, minus some. This repertoire shows roughly 32,000 clones, roughly 70% found once; its top ten account for 2%. The CDR3 extends over 15 amino acids. Trimming cost V 5 bases and J 0 bases; bases outside gene matches: 5. The germline CDR1 and CDR2 sequences are SGHNT and YENEEA. General observations from the study: Without HLA matching, higher CD4+ than CD8+ T-LGLL clonality could reflect small sample size.

Points on this clone: The antigen remains undetermined.

Control samples were healthy donors' buffy coats. The V call is TRBV11-3, the J call TRBJ2-3; 7 positions match TRBD2. The specimen sequenced was CD4+ T cells from blood buffy coats. The TCR originated in a human donor in good health. Written as DNA, the CDR3 is TGTGCCAGCAGCCCCGCGGGGGAAAGCACAGATACGCAGTATTTT. Its translation: CASSPAGESTDTQYF. Full variable domain (rest looked up from reference TRBV11-3 and TRBJ2-3): EAGVVQSPRYKIIEKKQPVAFWCNPISGHNTLYWYLQNLGQGPELLIRYENEEAVDDSQLPKDRFSAERLKGVDSTLKIQPAELGDSAVYLCASSPAGESTDTQYFGPGTRLTVL.